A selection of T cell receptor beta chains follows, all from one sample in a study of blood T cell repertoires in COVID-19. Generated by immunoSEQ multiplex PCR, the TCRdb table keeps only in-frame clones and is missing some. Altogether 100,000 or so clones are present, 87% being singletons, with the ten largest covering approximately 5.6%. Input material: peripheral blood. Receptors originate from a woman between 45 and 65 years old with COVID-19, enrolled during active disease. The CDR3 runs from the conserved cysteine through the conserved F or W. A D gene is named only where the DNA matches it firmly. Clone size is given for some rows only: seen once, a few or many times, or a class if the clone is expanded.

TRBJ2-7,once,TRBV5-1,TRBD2,TGCGCCAGCAGCTTGACTAGCGGGGGGCCATACGAGCAGTACTTC,CASSLTSGGPYEQYF
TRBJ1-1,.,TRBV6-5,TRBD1,TGTGCCAGCAGTTACTCGAGAAGGGGGCCCACTGAAGCTTTCTTT,CASSYSRRGPTEAFF
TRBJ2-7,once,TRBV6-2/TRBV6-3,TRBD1,TGTGCCAGCAGACCTCGCGGACAGGGGGGCTCCTACGAGCAGTACTTC,CASRPRGQGGSYEQYF
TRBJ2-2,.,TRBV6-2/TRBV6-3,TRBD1,TGTGCCAGCAGCTCACAGGGGACCGGGGAGCTGTTTTTT,CASSSQGTGELFF
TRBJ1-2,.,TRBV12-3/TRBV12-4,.,TGTGCCAGCAGTTTGGGGGCTTCGTCGGGCTACACCTTC,CASSLGASSGYTF
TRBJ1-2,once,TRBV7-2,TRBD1,TGTGCCAGCAGCGTACCGGGACAGGGTGGCTACACCTTC,CASSVPGQGGYTF
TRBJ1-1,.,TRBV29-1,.,TGCAGCGCCACCCCGAGTTTAGTTAACACTGAAGCTTTCTTT,CSATPSLVNTEAFF
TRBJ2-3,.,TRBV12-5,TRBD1,TGTGCTAGTGGTCCAGGACAGGGGAGCACAGATACGCAGTATTTT,CASGPGQGSTDTQYF
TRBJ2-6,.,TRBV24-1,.,TGTGCCACCAGTGACTCAGGAAGCTCTGGGGCCAACGTCCTGACTTTC,CATSDSGSSGANVLTF
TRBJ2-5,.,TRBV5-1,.,TGCGCCAGCAGCTCTCACAGGGCACAAGAGACCCAGTACTTC,CASSSHRAQETQYF
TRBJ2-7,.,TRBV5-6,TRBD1,TGTGCCAGCAGTCTTGGACAGGGGAGAGGCGAGCAGTACTTC,CASSLGQGRGEQYF
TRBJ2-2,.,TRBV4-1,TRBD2,TGCGCCAGCAGCCAAGTAGCGGGGAGACAGAACACCGGGGAGCTGTTTTTT,CASSQVAGRQNTGELFF
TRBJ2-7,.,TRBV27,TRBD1,TGTGCCAGCAGTTGGGACAGGACGGTCTCCGAGCAGTACTTC,CASSWDRTVSEQYF
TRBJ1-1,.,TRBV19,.,TGTGCCAGTAGTATAGATGATAGGGGCGGAAACACTGAAGCTTTCTTT,CASSIDDRGGNTEAFF
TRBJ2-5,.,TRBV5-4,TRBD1,TGTGCCAGCAGCTTGGGGGGGACAGAAGAGACCCAGTACTTC,CASSLGGTEETQYF
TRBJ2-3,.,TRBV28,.,TGTGCCAGCAGTAACCAGGGGTTCACAGATACGCAGTATTTT,CASSNQGFTDTQYF
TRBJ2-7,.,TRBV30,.,TGTGCCTGGAGGGGGGGGGCTATCTACGAGCAGTACTTC,CAWRGGAIYEQYF
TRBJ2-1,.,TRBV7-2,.,TGTGCCAGCAGTGCCCGCAGGGGGGACAATGAGCAGTTCTTC,CASSARRGDNEQFF
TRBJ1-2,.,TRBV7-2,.,TGTGCCAGCAGCTCGCAGGGGTTACTCTATGGCTACACCTTC,CASSSQGLLYGYTF
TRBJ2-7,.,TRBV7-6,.,TGTGCCAGCAGCTTAGCGGAGGGGGGGGCCTACGAGCAGTACTTC,CASSLAEGGAYEQYF
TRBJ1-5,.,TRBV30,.,TGTGCCTGGAGCCCCGAGAGCAATCAGCCCCAGCATTTT,CAWSPESNQPQHF
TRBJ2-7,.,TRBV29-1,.,TGCAGCGTTGAAGATCCGGCGGATTCGTCGAGCTACGAGCAGTACTTC,CSVEDPADSSSYEQYF
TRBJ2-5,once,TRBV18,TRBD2,TGTGCCAGCTCACCTAACCCGGCGAAGCGGGGGGGCCAAGAGACCCAGTACTTC,CASSPNPAKRGGQETQYF
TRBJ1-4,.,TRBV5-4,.,TGTGCCAGCAGCCCAGGGGCGCAGGGCGAAAAACTGTTTTTT,CASSPGAQGEKLFF
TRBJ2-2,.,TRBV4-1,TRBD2,TGCGCCAGCAGCGAGGAGGTAGCGGGGGGGCTCGGGGAGCTGTTTTTT,CASSEEVAGGLGELFF
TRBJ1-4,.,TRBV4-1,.,TGCGCCAGCAGCCAACTAGCCTCGTGGGAAAAACTGTTTTTT,CASSQLASWEKLFF
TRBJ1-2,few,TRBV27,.,TGTGCCAGCAGTATCCAGGGCCGTGGGGGCTACACCTTC,CASSIQGRGGYTF
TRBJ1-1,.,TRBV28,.,TGTGCCAGCAGTTATGGACTGCTAGAAGCTTTCTTT,CASSYGLLEAFF
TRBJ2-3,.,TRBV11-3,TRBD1,TGTGCCAGCAGCTTAGGACAGGGAGAAGATACGCAGTATTTT,CASSLGQGEDTQYF
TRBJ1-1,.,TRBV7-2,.,TGTGCCAGCAGCTTCAAAGGTGGGCCTGAAGCTTTCTTT,CASSFKGGPEAFF
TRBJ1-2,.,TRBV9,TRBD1,TGTGCCAGCAGCCGACAGGGTCCTGGCTACACCTTC,CASSRQGPGYTF
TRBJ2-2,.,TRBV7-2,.,TGTGCCAGCAGCGGTAAACAGGGAACCGGGGAGCTGTTTTTT,CASSGKQGTGELFF
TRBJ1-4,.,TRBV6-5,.,TGTGCCAGCAGTTATAGTACAACTAATGAAAAACTGTTTTTT,CASSYSTTNEKLFF
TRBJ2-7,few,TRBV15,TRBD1,TGTGCCACCAGCCGGGACAGATACGAGCAGTACTTC,CATSRDRYEQYF
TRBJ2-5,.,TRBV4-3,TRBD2,TGCGCCAGCAGCCCCCGCGGGGGCCAAGAGACCCAGTACTTC,CASSPRGGQETQYF
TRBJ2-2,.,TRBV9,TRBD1,TGTGCCACCGGGACAGGGGCGAACACCGGGGAGCTGTTTTTT,CATGTGANTGELFF
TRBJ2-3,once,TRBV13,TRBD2,TGTGCCAGCAGACCATCTAGCGGGGTCGCAGATACGCAGTATTTT,CASRPSSGVADTQYF
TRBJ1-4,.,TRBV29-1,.,TGCAGCGTTAGAAGGGGGACGGGCTCAAATGAAAAACTGTTTTTT,CSVRRGTGSNEKLFF
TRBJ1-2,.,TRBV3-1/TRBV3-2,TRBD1,TGTGCCAGCAGCCAAGGAGGACAGGAGAGGGGCTACACCTTC,CASSQGGQERGYTF
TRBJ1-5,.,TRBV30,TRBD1,TGTGCCTGGACACAGGGGGCTGGGGGTAATCAGCCCCAGCATTTT,CAWTQGAGGNQPQHF
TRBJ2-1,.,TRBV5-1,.,TGCGCCAGCAGCTTGGACATCAGCTCCTACAATGAGCAGTTCTTC,CASSLDISSYNEQFF
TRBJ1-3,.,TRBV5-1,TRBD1,TGCGCCAGCAGCCCACAGGGGGCGATCTCTGGAAACACCATATATTTT,CASSPQGAISGNTIYF
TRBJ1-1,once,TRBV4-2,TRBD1,TGTGCCAGCAGCCAAGATGGACAGGGTGGGACTGAAGCTTTCTTT,CASSQDGQGGTEAFF
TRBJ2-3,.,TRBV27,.,TGTGCCAGCAGTTTGCAGACAGGAGGCACAGATACGCAGTATTTT,CASSLQTGGTDTQYF
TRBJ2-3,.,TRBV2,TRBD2,TGTGCCAGCAGGGGTCCTAGCGGGGGCACAGATACGCAGTATTTT,CASRGPSGGTDTQYF
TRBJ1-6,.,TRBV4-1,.,TGCGCCAGCAGCCCCCATTCGGCGGAGGTCTCACCCCTCCACTTT,CASSPHSAEVSPLHF
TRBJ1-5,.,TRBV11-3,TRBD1,TGTGCCAGCAGCTTAGATGAGGGGACAGGCCATCAGCCCCAGCATTTT,CASSLDEGTGHQPQHF
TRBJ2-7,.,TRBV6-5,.,TGTGCCAGCAGTCGCTCCCGACAGGCACTTTACGAGCAGTACTTC,CASSRSRQALYEQYF
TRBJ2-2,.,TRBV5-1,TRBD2,TGCGCCAGCAGCTCAGGACTAGCGGGGGACACCGGGGAGCTGTTTTTT,CASSSGLAGDTGELFF